These 28 T cell receptor beta chains originate from one sample sequenced in a study of untreated major depressive disorder. For these receptors, no antigen is known. Assay: immunoSEQ multiplex PCR; the TCRdb copy retains only in-frame clones and omits some. The profile shows around 13,000 clones, 80% to 95% of them singletons. General study points: TRBV05-01 (Vbeta 5.1) usage was higher in CD4+ T cells of depressed patients than controls.

Sequencing was done on a sample of CD4+ T cells from PBMCs. These receptor sequences come from a man aged 25-45 years with major depressive disorder.

The chain couples TRBV9 to TRBJ2-5; D gene uncertain. The V end was cut by 2 bases, the J end by 5 bases, with 7 bases between. CDR3 length equals 12 residues. CDR1 and CDR2 (germline): SGDLS, YYNGEE. CDR3 bases: TGTGCCAGCAGCGTCGACGGGGAGACCCAGTACTTC. Residues: CASSVDGETQYF.

The chain couples TRBV30 to TRBJ1-3; 9 nucleotides match TRBD1. The junction had 3 bases not matched to a gene; V was cut back by 1 base and J by 5 bases. The CDR3 totals 14 residues. CDR1 is GTSNPN, CDR2 SVGIG, per germline (reference sequence). As DNA, the CDR3 is TGTGCCTGGAGTGAGACAGGGGGTAGAAACACCATATATTTT. It is translated as CAWSETGGRNTIYF.

The rearrangement joins TRBV5-1 to TRBJ2-1, with TRBD1 identical over 8 bases. Trimming at V came to 2 bases and at J to 9 bases, leaving 7 bases not matched to a gene. The V gene's germline CDR1 is SGHRS and CDR2 YFSETQ. CDR3 length: 14 amino acids. CDR3 nucleotide sequence: TGCGCCAGCAGCTTAGGGGACAGGAGGGGTGAGCAGTTCTTC. It encodes CASSLGDRRGEQFF.

Only one count was recorded for this clone. The V and J genes are TRBV27 and TRBJ1-2, with TRBD1 matching over 8 bases. The CDR3 extends over 18 amino acids. CDR1 and CDR2 (germline): MNHEY, SMNVEV (reference sequence). The J segment lost 5 bases and the V segment lost 5 bases, leaving 19 bases of the junction unmatched. The CDR3 loop is CASSPWVGALDRGYGYTF. The CDR3, as DNA: TGTGCCAGCAGTCCTTGGGTTGGGGCCTTAGACAGGGGTTATGGCTACACCTTC.

The chain has TRBV5-4 and TRBJ1-5; 9 positions match TRBD1. The CDR3 is made up of 15 amino acids. The germline V gene has CDR1 SGHNT and CDR2 YYREEE (reference sequence). V gave up 1 base and J gave up 6 bases; unmatched junction bases: 5. The CDR3 protein is CASSLSGDRAQPQHF. CDR3 in DNA: TGTGCCAGCAGCTTGTCGGGGGACAGGGCTCAGCCCCAGCATTTT.

In its sample, this clone was seen once. The gene calls are TRBV5-6 and TRBJ2-3; D call uncertain. CDR1 and CDR2 from the germline V gene are SGHDT and YYEEEE. This CDR3 has 13 amino acids. V shed 0 bases and J shed 8 bases, with 10 bases lying between them. CDR3 residues: CASSLGPTGTQYF. The DNA for the CDR3 is TGTGCCAGCAGCTTGGGCCCAACGGGTACGCAGTATTTT.

This clone was counted a few times. This chain links TRBV11-2 with TRBJ2-1; possibly TRBD2 for D (5 bases). The CDR3 contains 13 residues. With 2 bases removed from V and 7 bases from J, the gap between germline ends came to 9 bases. The V gene's germline CDR1 is SGHAT and CDR2 FQNNGV. CDR3 protein: CASSLFPGNEQFF. The CDR3 nucleotides are TGTGCCAGCAGCTTATTCCCGGGAAATGAGCAGTTCTTC.

This chain links TRBV28 with TRBJ1-5; D is perhaps TRBD1 (6 bases). The germline V gene has CDR1 MDHEN and CDR2 SYDVKM. V lost 5 bases to trimming and J lost 3 bases, with 11 bases between them. There are 14 residues in the CDR3. CDR3 sequence: CASSPGHNNQPQHF. The DNA for the CDR3 is TGTGCCAGCAGTCCGGGACACAACAATCAGCCCCAGCATTTT.

The V and J genes are TRBV6-6 and TRBJ1-1; 8 nucleotides match TRBD1. The CDR3 runs to 15 residues. Germline V CDR1 and CDR2: MNHNY, SVGAGI (reference sequence). V dropped 5 bases and J dropped 4; count of bases not matched to a gene: 9. The chain's CDR3 is CASSQTGGRGTEAFF. For the CDR3, the DNA is TGTGCCAGCAGTCAAACAGGGGGTCGGGGCACTGAAGCTTTCTTT.

The chain is built from TRBV30 and TRBJ1-2, with D unclear. Germline CDR1 and CDR2: GTSNPN and SVGIG (reference sequence). The CDR3 length is 14 residues. V lost 2 bases to trimming and J lost 6 bases, with 16 bases between them. CDR3 sequence: CAWSSDITKDGYTF. Here the CDR3 DNA reads TGTGCCTGGAGTTCAGACATCACGAAGGATGGCTACACCTTC.

The chain joins TRBV28 to TRBJ2-3; 7 bases are a match to TRBD2. With 10 bases clipped from V and 3 bases from J, the junction kept 4 bases outside the gene matches. Germline V CDR1 and CDR2: MDHEN, SYDVKM. CDR3 length: 12 residues. The CDR3 loop is CAIGGWTDTQYF. In nucleotides, the CDR3 is TGTGCCATCGGGGGGTGGACAGATACGCAGTATTTT.

A single count supports this clone. This rearrangement joins TRBV4-1 to TRBJ1-6; D gene uncertain. The CDR3 spans 14 residues. V was trimmed by 1 base and J by 7 bases, leaving 8 bases between them. From germline, CDR1 is MGHRA and CDR2 YSYEKL. The DNA for the CDR3 is TGCGCCAGCAGCCAAGGGCGGGAGAATTCACCCCTCCACTTT. This encodes CASSQGRENSPLHF.

This clone has only one observation. The rearrangement uses TRBV19 and TRBJ2-3; no clear D. The germline V gene encodes CDR1 LNHDA and CDR2 SQIVND (reference sequence). V shed 7 bases and J shed 2 bases, with 10 bases lying between them. The CDR3 contains 13 residues. The CDR3 DNA follows: TGTGCCAGTAAAGGCTATAACACAGATACGCAGTATTTT. Translation gives CASKGYNTDTQYF.

The chain has TRBV28 and TRBJ1-4; the D is unclear. This CDR3 region has 12 residues. The V gene's germline CDR1 is MDHEN and CDR2 SYDVKM. The germline V and J ends were trimmed by 6 bases and 8 bases, with 10 bases remaining between them. CDR3 DNA: TGTGCCAGCAGCCCGTTGAGCGAAAAACTGTTTTTT. As protein: CASSPLSEKLFF.

This chain joins TRBV5-1 and TRBJ1-3; 7 nucleotides line up with TRBD1. The CDR3 extends over 13 amino acids. Germline trimming cut 8 bases from V and 1 base from J; bases unmatched to any gene: 3. Germline CDR1 is SGHRS and CDR2 is YFSETQ. The CDR3: CASRGQSGNTIYF. The CDR3, as DNA: TGCGCCAGTCGGGGACAGTCTGGAAACACCATATATTTT.

With respect to this clone: The sample contains more than one DNA sequence encoding this CDR3. The V call is TRBV5-1, the J call TRBJ1-6; a possible D gene is TRBD1 (5 bases). The CDR3 has 15 amino acids. Per the germline V gene, CDR1 is SGHRS and CDR2 is YFSETQ. V was cut by 0 bases and J by 8 bases, with 12 bases left in between. CDR3 region: CASSLGGAGDSPLHF. The CDR3 DNA reads as TGCGCCAGCAGCTTGGGAGGGGCTGGGGATTCACCCCTCCACTTT.

The chain is built from TRBV27 and TRBJ1-1; 9 nucleotides match TRBD1. Germline loops: CDR1 MNHEY, CDR2 SMNVEV (reference sequence). The junction had 6 bases not matched to a gene; V was cut back by 3 bases and J by 4 bases. The CDR3 runs to 15 residues. The CDR3 sequence is CASSFTGTGLTEAFF. The CDR3 DNA is TGTGCCAGCAGTTTTACCGGGACAGGGCTCACTGAAGCTTTCTTT.

The chain links TRBV15 to TRBJ1-1; D ambiguous. Germline CDR1 and CDR2: LNHNV and YYDKDF (reference sequence). The V and J ends lost 3 bases and 7 bases respectively, with 18 bases between them. This CDR3 spans 15 amino acids. The CDR3 DNA is TGTGCCACCAGCAGGTACATTGGGGAGGCGGATGAAGCTTTCTTT. Translated, it gives CATSRYIGEADEAFF.

The rearrangement uses TRBV7-9 and TRBJ2-3; 7 bases map to TRBD2. Germline V gene sequence: CDR1 SEHNR, CDR2 FQNEAQ (reference sequence). V was pared by 5 bases and J by 4 bases, with 12 bases of the junction left unmatched. The CDR3 loop spans 16 amino acids. This chain's CDR3 is CASSLKRGQAADTQYF. For the CDR3, the DNA is TGTGCCAGCAGCCTGAAGCGGGGTCAAGCAGCAGATACGCAGTATTTT.

The V and J genes are TRBV9 and TRBJ2-1, with 11 bases identical to TRBD2. This CDR3 region has 17 residues. The germline V gene encodes CDR1 SGDLS and CDR2 YYNGEE. Germline trimming cut 3 bases from V and 3 bases from J; bases unmatched to any gene: 8. CDR3 bases: TGTGCCAGCAGCGGGACCCTAGCGGGGGGCGTCTACAATGAGCAGTTCTTC. Protein product: CASSGTLAGGVYNEQFF. Variable domain in full (rest from reference TRBV9 and TRBJ2-1): DSGVTQTPKHLITATGQRVTLRCSPRSGDLSVYWYQQSLDQGLQFLIQYYNGEERAKGNILERFSAQQFPDLHSELNLSSLELGDSALYFCASSGTLAGGVYNEQFFGPGTRLTVL.

This chain joins TRBV6-1 and TRBJ2-2; D is unclear. The germline V and J ends were trimmed by 3 bases and 5 bases, with 10 bases remaining between them. The V gene's germline CDR1 is MNHNS and CDR2 SASEGT. The CDR3 has 14 amino acids. The CDR3 DNA follows: TGTGCCAGCAGTGAGAAGGGTCGGACCGGGGAGCTGTTTTTT. It translates to CASSEKGRTGELFF.

The chain couples TRBV2 to TRBJ1-5; no clear D. This CDR3 is built from 14 residues. Trimming stripped 4 bases from V and 0 bases from J, with 7 bases between. The V gene's germline CDR1 is SNHLY and CDR2 FYNNEI. The DNA for the CDR3 is TGTGCCAGCAGTGGCCTAAATAGCAATCAGCCCCAGCATTTT. Translating gives CASSGLNSNQPQHF. Drawing the rest from reference TRBV2 and TRBJ1-5, the complete variable domain is EPEVTQTPSHQVTQMGQEVILRCVPISNHLYFYWYRQILGQKVEFLVSFYNNEISEKSEIFDDQFSVERPDGSNFTLKIRSTKLEDSAMYFCASSGLNSNQPQHFGDGTRLSIL.

This chain links TRBV6-1 with TRBJ2-6; the match to TRBD1 covers 7 bases. CDR1 and CDR2 from the germline V gene are MNHNS and SASEGT. V gave up 0 bases and J gave up 0 bases; unmatched junction bases: 11. This CDR3 has 20 amino acids. CDR3 in amino acids: CASSEALKGQVRSGANVLTF. DNA of the CDR3: TGTGCCAGCAGTGAAGCGTTGAAAGGACAGGTCCGCTCTGGGGCCAACGTCCTGACTTTC.

The chain links TRBV6-1 to TRBJ2-7; D might be TRBD2 (6 bases). There are 13 residues in the CDR3. V lost 7 bases and J lost 4, with 14 bases in between. Germline lookup yields CDR1 MNHNS and CDR2 SASEGT. The CDR3 DNA reads as TGTGCCAGCACCCCTGGCGGGGTATACGAGCAGTACTTC. This codes for CASTPGGVYEQYF.

The rearrangement joins TRBV29-1 to TRBJ2-1; D remains ambiguous. CDR3 size: 13 residues. The ends were cut back, 3 bases at V and 10 bases at J, with 16 bases in the middle. In germline, CDR1 is SQVTM, CDR2 ANQGSEA. Here the CDR3 reads CSVEGWWAVEQFF. Written as DNA, the CDR3 is TGCAGCGTTGAGGGATGGTGGGCGGTGGAGCAGTTCTTC.

The chain employs TRBV7-9 and TRBJ1-4; D is perhaps TRBD1 (5 bases). The V end was cut by 5 bases, the J end by 3 bases, with 13 bases between. The CDR3 is 15 residues long. Germline V lookup: CDR1 SEHNR, CDR2 FQNEAQ (reference sequence). CDR3 nucleotides: TGTGCCAGCAGCACTGGGCGGGGGGCTAATGAAAAACTGTTTTTT. It translates to CASSTGRGANEKLFF.

The chain is built from TRBV25-1 and TRBJ1-2; 8 bases are a match to TRBD1. Germline trimming cut 4 bases from V and 8 bases from J; bases unmatched to any gene: 6. The germline CDR1 and CDR2 sequences are MGHDK and SYGVNS. There are 13 residues in the CDR3. The CDR3: CASSVAGGGGYTF. DNA for the CDR3: TGTGCCAGCAGTGTAGCAGGGGGCGGAGGCTACACCTTC.

This clone has a single count. The chain links TRBV6-1 to TRBJ2-2; D possibly corresponds to TRBD1 (6 bases). CDR1 is MNHNS and CDR2 is SASEGT in the germline V gene. This CDR3 has 15 amino acids. Trimming left V 5 bases short and J 0 bases short, with 10 bases between. The CDR3 spells CASSRGTTNTGELFF. CDR3 nucleotide sequence: TGTGCCAGCAGTAGAGGGACAACGAACACCGGGGAGCTGTTTTTT.